This is a list of T cell receptor beta chains from one sample in a study of T cells after yellow fever vaccination. TCRdb re-derived calls from the 5' RACE reads in MiXCR, one entry per CDR3 protein. This table holds hundreds of thousands of distinct CDR3 sequences, 9% to 15% found once. The sample here was PBMCs, taken on the day of the yellow fever booster vaccination. The receptors were gathered from a man aged 25 to 45 who received the YFV17D yellow fever vaccine. Each CDR3 is given with its conserved first and last residue. Each record gives: V gene, D gene, clone size, J gene, CDR3 DNA, CDR3 protein. D genes are given only for firm matches. Not all rows give a size; the values are once, few, many and, for expanded clones, a class.

TRBV20-1	TRBD1	few	TRBJ1-1	TGCAGTGCCCTGGGACAGACTGAAGCTTTCTTT	CSALGQTEAFF
TRBV9	NA	few	TRBJ2-1	TGTGCCAGCAGCGCCAGGGGGACTAGTAACAATGAGCAGTTCTTC	CASSARGTSNNEQFF
TRBV5-6	NA	many	TRBJ2-5	TGTGCCAGCAGCTGGCCACATTCCCAAGAGACCCAGTACTTC	CASSWPHSQETQYF
TRBV7-2	NA	many	TRBJ2-1	TGTGCCAGCAGCTTAGGTACAAATTACAATGAGCAGTTCTTC	CASSLGTNYNEQFF
TRBV28	NA	few	TRBJ2-7	TGTGCCAGCAGTTTATGGGAGACGGAAGAGCAGTACTTC	CASSLWETEEQYF
TRBV7-2	NA	few	TRBJ2-2	TGTGCCAGCAGCTTAGCGCTGGGAGGGGGACGAGGGGAGCTGTTTTTT	CASSLALGGGRGELFF
TRBV4-3	NA	NA	TRBJ1-4	TGCGCCAGCAGCCAAGCCCCCCACGGCCAGAATGAAAAACTGTTTTTT	CASSQAPHGQNEKLFF
TRBV15	NA	few	TRBJ1-1	TGTGCCACCAGCACGATCGGGGAGTTGGAAGCTTTCTTT	CATSTIGELEAFF
TRBV12-3/TRBV12-4	NA	NA	TRBJ2-7	TGTGCCAGCAGTGATTTTCCCTACGAGCAGTACTTC	CASSDFPYEQYF
TRBV25-1	NA	few	TRBJ2-7	TGTGCCAGCAGTGGTTCCGGGACTCCGGTATACGAGCAGTACTTC	CASSGSGTPVYEQYF
TRBV20-1	TRBD1	NA	TRBJ2-5	TGCAGTGCTAGGGATCTTGGACAGGGGGAGGAGACCCAGTACTTC	CSARDLGQGEETQYF
TRBV7-2	NA	many	TRBJ2-1	TGTGCCAGCAGCCCTTGGGAAACTGGGCTGTTCTTC	CASSPWETGLFF
TRBV7-9	NA	NA	TRBJ2-5	TGTGCCAGCAGCTTAGGGGAAGAAGAGACCCAGTACTTC	CASSLGEEETQYF
TRBV6-2/TRBV6-3	NA	NA	TRBJ2-5	TGTGCCAGCACCCGTCCAGGGGAGCGGGAGACCCAGTACTTC	CASTRPGERETQYF
TRBV21-1	NA	NA	TRBJ2-7	TGTGCCAGCAGCCATCCACTACAGGTAGCGTACGAGCAGTACTTC	CASSHPLQVAYEQYF
TRBV29-1	NA	few	TRBJ2-7	TGCAGCGCCTCCCTGGCGGGAATGTGGAACTACGAGCAGTACTTC	CSASLAGMWNYEQYF
TRBV20-1	NA	NA	TRBJ1-5	TGCAGTGCTACTGATGGGGTTAAGAGCAATCAGCCCCAGCATTTT	CSATDGVKSNQPQHF
TRBV7-9	TRBD1	few	TRBJ1-1	TGTGCCAGCAGCTCCGACAGGGGACAGGGGGACACTGAAGCTTTCTTT	CASSSDRGQGDTEAFF
TRBV7-8	TRBD1	NA	TRBJ2-2	TGTGCCAGCAGCGACCGTTACAGGGGTAGTAGCACCGGGGAGCTGTTTTTT	CASSDRYRGSSTGELFF
TRBV7-8	NA	NA	TRBJ2-5	TGTGCCAGCAGCTCACCACATCCGGAGATGGGCCAAGAGACCCAGTACTTC	CASSSPHPEMGQETQYF
TRBV28	TRBD1	NA	TRBJ1-5	TGTGCCAGCAGTCCACCGGGACAGGGTTATCAGCCCCAGCATTTT	CASSPPGQGYQPQHF
TRBV20-1	TRBD2	NA	TRBJ2-7	TGCAGTGCTTTTGCGACTAGCGGGAGTTACGAGCAGTACTTC	CSAFATSGSYEQYF
TRBV20-1	TRBD1	NA	TRBJ1-4	TGCAGTGCTAGAGAGCCGACAGGGGGTCGAAAACTGTTTTTT	CSAREPTGGRKLFF
TRBV18	TRBD1	few	TRBJ2-5	TGTGCCAGCTCACCTATGACAGGGAAACAAGAGACCCAGTACTTC	CASSPMTGKQETQYF
TRBV7-2	NA	NA	TRBJ1-2	TGTGCCAGCAGCCCCCTTCGAGGCGATGGCTACACCTTC	CASSPLRGDGYTF
TRBV6-5	NA	few	TRBJ2-2	TGTGCCAGCAGTTACTCGGAGGGAAGAGCCGGGGAGCTGTTTTTT	CASSYSEGRAGELFF
TRBV15	TRBD2	few	TRBJ2-1	TGTGCCACCAGCAGAGGTAGCGGGAGGGACAATGAGCAGTTCTTC	CATSRGSGRDNEQFF
TRBV7-8	NA	NA	TRBJ1-6	TGTGCCAGCAGCTCGCAGACAGATAATTCACCCCTCCACTTT	CASSSQTDNSPLHF
TRBV7-2	NA	few	TRBJ2-4	TGTGCCAGCAGCTTGAAGCAGGGGCCCAACATTCAGTACTTC	CASSLKQGPNIQYF
TRBV7-2	TRBD1	few	TRBJ2-7	TGTGCCTCTTACCCCGGACAGGGTCAGCAGTACTTC	CASYPGQGQQYF
TRBV7-9	NA	NA	TRBJ2-7	TGTGCCAGCAGCCAGGAGCAGTCGAGGGCCGAGCAGTACTTC	CASSQEQSRAEQYF
TRBV18	TRBD1	few	TRBJ2-2	TGTGCCAGCTCACCAGGACAGGGGACCGCCGGGGAGCTGTTTTTT	CASSPGQGTAGELFF
TRBV10-3	NA	few	TRBJ2-7	TGTGCCATCAGCCTCGAAGGTCCCAAGCAGTACTTC	CAISLEGPKQYF
TRBV4-2	NA	NA	TRBJ2-7	TGTGCCAGCAGCCAAGCGGGGGACGAGCAGTACTTC	CASSQAGDEQYF
TRBV10-3	NA	NA	TRBJ2-3	TGTGCCATCAGTGCGGGGGATACGCAGTATTTT	CAISAGDTQYF
TRBV6-2/TRBV6-3	TRBD1	NA	TRBJ2-3	TGTGCCAGCAGTTACTCGAAGTCACAGGGGAAAGATACGCAGTATTTT	CASSYSKSQGKDTQYF
TRBV6-5	NA	NA	TRBJ2-3	TGTGCCAGCAGTTATCAGGCCACAGATACGCAGTATTTT	CASSYQATDTQYF
TRBV7-9	NA	few	TRBJ2-2	TGTGCCCCCTCCGCGGAGCTGTTTTTT	CAPSAELFF
TRBV7-3	TRBD1	many	TRBJ2-1	TGTGCCAGCAGCCCCACCGGGACAGGCATCTCCAATGAGCAGTTCTTC	CASSPTGTGISNEQFF
TRBV12-3/TRBV12-4	NA	NA	TRBJ2-1	TGTGCCAGCAGTTTGCAATCGGGGGTTCAGCAGTTCTTC	CASSLQSGVQQFF
TRBV12-3/TRBV12-4	NA	NA	TRBJ2-1	TGTGCCAGCAGCCTAGGGACTGCGGGCGCCGAGCAGTTCTTC	CASSLGTAGAEQFF
TRBV3-1	TRBD2	NA	TRBJ2-1	TGTGCCAGCAGCCGGGGACTAGCGGGAGTTGAGCAGTTCTTC	CASSRGLAGVEQFF
TRBV6-5	TRBD1	many	TRBJ2-7	TGTGCCAGCAGTTACTCTGGGACAGGGGACTACGAGCAGTACTTC	CASSYSGTGDYEQYF
TRBV24-1	NA	NA	TRBJ2-3	TGTGCCACCAGTCAAGGAGGGACCTATAAAGATACGCAGTATTTT	CATSQGGTYKDTQYF
TRBV7-9	NA	NA	TRBJ2-7	TGTGCCAGCAGCTGGGACCCTTACGAGCAGTACTTC	CASSWDPYEQYF
TRBV12-3/TRBV12-4	NA	NA	TRBJ2-5	TGTGCCAGCAGGATCGGGACCGGGCAAGAGACCCAGTACTTC	CASRIGTGQETQYF
TRBV7-2	NA	many	TRBJ2-7	TGTGCCAGCAGCTCGACAGGCTACGAGCAGTACTTC	CASSSTGYEQYF
TRBV7-6	TRBD2	many	TRBJ2-1	TGTGCCAGCAGCTTAGCGGGACTAGGCAATGAGCAGTTCTTC	CASSLAGLGNEQFF
TRBV28	NA	NA	TRBJ2-1	TGTGCCAGCAGTTCCTCTAGCAGCCCCTACAATGAGCAGTTCTTC	CASSSSSSPYNEQFF
TRBV29-1	NA	NA	TRBJ2-3	TGCAGCGTAGCCAAAGGTGGGGGAGGAGATACGCAGTATTTT	CSVAKGGGGDTQYF
TRBV11-2	TRBD2	NA	TRBJ2-3	TGTGCCAGCAGCTTGACTATGATTAGCGGGAGGGCCAGGGATACGCAGTATTTT	CASSLTMISGRARDTQYF
TRBV6-2/TRBV6-3	NA	many	TRBJ2-7	TGTGCCAGCAGTTACTCGAACTACGAGCAGTACTTC	CASSYSNYEQYF
TRBV5-1	NA	few	TRBJ1-2	TGCGCCAGCAGCAGAATTACCTACAGGGACGGCTACACCTTC	CASSRITYRDGYTF